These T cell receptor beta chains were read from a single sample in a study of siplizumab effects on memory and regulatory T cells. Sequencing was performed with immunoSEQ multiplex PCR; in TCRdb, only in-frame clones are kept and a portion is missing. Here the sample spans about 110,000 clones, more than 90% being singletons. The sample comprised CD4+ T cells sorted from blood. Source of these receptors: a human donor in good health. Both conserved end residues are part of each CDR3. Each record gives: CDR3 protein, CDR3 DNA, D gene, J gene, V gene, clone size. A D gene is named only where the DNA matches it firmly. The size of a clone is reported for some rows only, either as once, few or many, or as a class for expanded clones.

CDR3aa: CASRVERGTEAFF
CDR3nt: TGTGCCAGCAGGGTCGAGAGGGGTACTGAAGCTTTCTTT
d_gene: .
j_gene: TRBJ1-1
v_gene: TRBV2
abundance: .

CDR3aa: CASSLDKQFGYTF
CDR3nt: TGTGCCAGCAGCTTAGATAAACAGTTTGGCTACACCTTC
d_gene: .
j_gene: TRBJ1-2
v_gene: TRBV11-2
abundance: .

CDR3aa: CASSESGSTDTQYF
CDR3nt: TGTGCCAGCAGTGAGTCGGGGAGCACAGATACGCAGTATTTT
d_gene: .
j_gene: TRBJ2-3
v_gene: TRBV6-4
abundance: once

CDR3aa: CASSVLRRNQPQHF
CDR3nt: TGTGCCAGCAGCGTACTGAGGCGCAATCAGCCCCAGCATTTT
d_gene: .
j_gene: TRBJ1-5
v_gene: TRBV9
abundance: .

CDR3aa: CASQPPQGPNTEAFF
CDR3nt: TGTGCCAGCCAACCTCCACAGGGGCCGAACACTGAAGCTTTCTTT
d_gene: TRBD1
j_gene: TRBJ1-1
v_gene: TRBV18
abundance: .

CDR3aa: CASSSGGLDQPQHF
CDR3nt: TGTGCCAGCAGCTCCGGGGGGTTGGATCAGCCCCAGCATTTT
d_gene: .
j_gene: TRBJ1-5
v_gene: TRBV6-6
abundance: .

CDR3aa: CASSLMVGEGGETQYF
CDR3nt: TGTGCCAGCAGCTTAATGGTGGGGGAAGGTGGAGAGACCCAGTACTTC
d_gene: .
j_gene: TRBJ2-5
v_gene: TRBV7-3
abundance: .

CDR3aa: CASGRADTNEKLFF
CDR3nt: TGTGCCAGCGGGAGGGCGGATACTAATGAAAAACTGTTTTTT
d_gene: .
j_gene: TRBJ1-4
v_gene: TRBV2
abundance: .

CDR3aa: CASSVELQVDTQYF
CDR3nt: TGTGCCAGCAGCGTAGAGTTGCAGGTAGACACGCAGTATTTT
d_gene: .
j_gene: TRBJ2-3
v_gene: TRBV9
abundance: .

CDR3aa: CASSLGGTNSNQPQHF
CDR3nt: TGCGCCAGCAGCTTGGGCGGGACAAATAGCAATCAGCCCCAGCATTTT
d_gene: .
j_gene: TRBJ1-5
v_gene: TRBV5-1
abundance: .

CDR3aa: CSVARGVRETQYF
CDR3nt: TGCAGCGTTGCCCGAGGAGTCAGGGAGACCCAGTACTTC
d_gene: .
j_gene: TRBJ2-5
v_gene: TRBV29-1
abundance: .

CDR3aa: CASSLSRGYSNQPQHF
CDR3nt: TGTGCCAGCAGCTTGTCAAGGGGCTATAGCAATCAGCCCCAGCATTTT
d_gene: .
j_gene: TRBJ1-5
v_gene: TRBV5-6
abundance: .

CDR3aa: CASNWGGNYEQYF
CDR3nt: TGCGCCAGCAACTGGGGCGGGAACTACGAGCAGTACTTC
d_gene: .
j_gene: TRBJ2-7
v_gene: TRBV5-1
abundance: .

CDR3aa: CASSLGSGNQETQYF
CDR3nt: TGCGCCAGCAGCTTGGGCTCGGGGAACCAAGAGACCCAGTACTTC
d_gene: .
j_gene: TRBJ2-5
v_gene: TRBV5-1
abundance: .

CDR3aa: CASSEAGRSEAFF
CDR3nt: TGTGCCAGCAGTGAGGCAGGGAGGTCTGAAGCTTTCTTT
d_gene: .
j_gene: TRBJ1-1
v_gene: TRBV25-1
abundance: .

CDR3aa: CASSMWSGGEETQYF
CDR3nt: TGTGCCAGTAGTATGTGGTCGGGGGGCGAAGAGACCCAGTACTTC
d_gene: .
j_gene: TRBJ2-5
v_gene: TRBV19
abundance: .

CDR3aa: CASSLVRGGTDTQYF
CDR3nt: TGCGCCAGCAGCTTGGTGAGAGGGGGCACGGATACGCAGTATTTT
d_gene: TRBD1
j_gene: TRBJ2-3
v_gene: TRBV5-1
abundance: .

CDR3aa: CASSKGAGELFF
CDR3nt: TGTGCCAGCAGTAAGGGAGCCGGGGAGCTGTTTTTT
d_gene: .
j_gene: TRBJ2-2
v_gene: TRBV6-6
abundance: few

CDR3aa: CASRPGRSTDTQYF
CDR3nt: TGCGCCAGCAGGCCGGGACGGAGCACAGATACGCAGTATTTT
d_gene: .
j_gene: TRBJ2-3
v_gene: TRBV5-1
abundance: .

CDR3aa: CASSLKNTEAFF
CDR3nt: TGTGCCAGCAGCTTAAAGAACACTGAAGCTTTCTTT
d_gene: .
j_gene: TRBJ1-1
v_gene: TRBV11-1
abundance: .

CDR3aa: CAWIGRAHGGYEQYF
CDR3nt: TGTGCCTGGATCGGACGAGCGCATGGGGGGTACGAGCAGTACTTC
d_gene: .
j_gene: TRBJ2-7
v_gene: TRBV30
abundance: once

CDR3aa: CASSSVGEETQYF
CDR3nt: TGCGCCAGCAGCTCCGTGGGGGAGGAGACCCAGTACTTC
d_gene: .
j_gene: TRBJ2-5
v_gene: TRBV5-1
abundance: .

CDR3aa: CASSLDGERNQPQHF
CDR3nt: TGTGCCAGCAGCTTAGACGGGGAGAGGAATCAGCCCCAGCATTTT
d_gene: .
j_gene: TRBJ1-5
v_gene: TRBV7-2
abundance: .

CDR3aa: CASSPRLAGSLSTDTQYF
CDR3nt: TGTGCCAGCAGCCCAAGACTAGCGGGGAGCCTCTCCACAGATACGCAGTATTTT
d_gene: TRBD2
j_gene: TRBJ2-3
v_gene: TRBV9
abundance: .

CDR3aa: CASSIVRISSGNTIYF
CDR3nt: TGTGCCAGTAGTATAGTCCGAATCAGCTCTGGAAACACCATATATTTT
d_gene: .
j_gene: TRBJ1-3
v_gene: TRBV19
abundance: .

CDR3aa: CASSYSSRGGNQPQHF
CDR3nt: TGTGCCAGCAGTTACTCGAGCAGAGGCGGCAATCAGCCCCAGCATTTT
d_gene: .
j_gene: TRBJ1-5
v_gene: TRBV6-5
abundance: .

CDR3aa: CASSSSLRTGAYEQYF
CDR3nt: TGTGCCAGCAGTTCATCCCTCCGGACAGGGGCCTACGAGCAGTACTTC
d_gene: TRBD1
j_gene: TRBJ2-7
v_gene: TRBV27
abundance: .

CDR3aa: CASGHARGRQYF
CDR3nt: TGTGCTAGTGGCCACGCTAGGGGAAGGCAGTACTTC
d_gene: .
j_gene: TRBJ2-7
v_gene: TRBV12-5
abundance: .

CDR3aa: CAISEGGTSGAQETQYF
CDR3nt: TGTGCCATCAGTGAGGGAGGGACTAGCGGGGCCCAAGAGACCCAGTACTTC
d_gene: TRBD2
j_gene: TRBJ2-5
v_gene: TRBV10-3
abundance: .

CDR3aa: CASSDFGPGGPDTQYF
CDR3nt: TGTGCCAGCAGCGACTTTGGCCCCGGGGGCCCAGATACGCAGTATTTT
d_gene: .
j_gene: TRBJ2-3
v_gene: TRBV9
abundance: .

CDR3aa: CASSVWTYEQYF
CDR3nt: TGTGCCAGCAGTGTGTGGACCTACGAGCAGTACTTC
d_gene: .
j_gene: TRBJ2-7
v_gene: TRBV6-1
abundance: .

CDR3aa: CASRTMGGDEAFF
CDR3nt: TGTGCCAGCAGGACCATGGGGGGGGATGAAGCTTTCTTT
d_gene: .
j_gene: TRBJ1-1
v_gene: TRBV25-1
abundance: .

CDR3aa: CASSPPLGLRGTEVFF
CDR3nt: TGTGCCAGCAGCCCTCCCCTAGGTCTCAGGGGCACTGAAGTTTTCTTT
d_gene: .
j_gene: TRBJ1-1
v_gene: TRBV5-6
abundance: once

CDR3aa: CASSPSLGQNSYEQYF
CDR3nt: TGTGCCAGCTCACCATCCTTGGGACAGAACTCCTACGAGCAGTACTTC
d_gene: TRBD1
j_gene: TRBJ2-7
v_gene: TRBV18
abundance: .

CDR3aa: CASRDETDRASRFTF
CDR3nt: TGTGCCAGCAGAGACGAGACGGACAGAGCCTCTAGGTTCACCTTC
d_gene: .
j_gene: TRBJ1-2
v_gene: TRBV2
abundance: .

CDR3aa: CASSQLRAYF
CDR3nt: TGTGCCAGCAGTCAACTCCGGGCTTACTTC
d_gene: .
j_gene: TRBJ2-4
v_gene: TRBV6-1
abundance: .

CDR3aa: CASSLEWVGQQYF
CDR3nt: TGTGCCAGCAGCTTGGAGTGGGTCGGACAACAGTATTTT
d_gene: .
j_gene: TRBJ2-3
v_gene: TRBV5-5
abundance: .

CDR3aa: CASSSLGGTEAFF
CDR3nt: TGCGCCAGCAGCTCACTTGGGGGGACTGAAGCTTTCTTT
d_gene: .
j_gene: TRBJ1-1
v_gene: TRBV5-1
abundance: once

CDR3aa: CASSPVATNEKLFF
CDR3nt: TGTGCCAGCTCACCTGTGGCAACTAATGAAAAACTGTTTTTT
d_gene: .
j_gene: TRBJ1-4
v_gene: TRBV18
abundance: .

CDR3aa: CASSLVGTGVRNYEQYF
CDR3nt: TGTGCCAGCAGCTTAGTCGGGACAGGGGTACGAAATTACGAGCAGTACTTC
d_gene: TRBD1
j_gene: TRBJ2-7
v_gene: TRBV7-8
abundance: .

CDR3aa: CASSSLARQYF
CDR3nt: TGTGCCAGCAGTTCACTAGCGAGACAGTACTTC
d_gene: TRBD2
j_gene: TRBJ2-5
v_gene: TRBV6-5
abundance: .

CDR3aa: CASSNLAGLSYEQYF
CDR3nt: TGCGCCAGCAGCAATCTAGCGGGCCTTTCCTACGAGCAGTACTTC
d_gene: TRBD2
j_gene: TRBJ2-7
v_gene: TRBV4-1
abundance: .

CDR3aa: CASSLEQGPQHF
CDR3nt: TGTGCCAGCAGCTTAGAACAGGGCCCTCAGCATTTT
d_gene: .
j_gene: TRBJ1-5
v_gene: TRBV7-9
abundance: .

CDR3aa: CASSLASLKASTDTQYF
CDR3nt: TGCGCCAGCAGCTTGGCCTCGCTAAAGGCTAGCACAGATACGCAGTATTTT
d_gene: .
j_gene: TRBJ2-3
v_gene: TRBV5-1
abundance: .

CDR3aa: CASSLEAGGRYNEQFF
CDR3nt: TGCGCCAGCAGCTTAGAAGCGGGAGGGAGATACAATGAGCAGTTCTTC
d_gene: TRBD2
j_gene: TRBJ2-1
v_gene: TRBV5-1
abundance: .

CDR3aa: CASSFIERVDTEAFF
CDR3nt: TGTGCCAGCTCATTCATTGAACGGGTTGACACTGAAGCTTTCTTT
d_gene: .
j_gene: TRBJ1-1
v_gene: TRBV18
abundance: .